A selection of T cell receptor beta chains follows, all from one sample in a study of T cell changes during pregnancy in multiple sclerosis. Assay used: immunoSEQ multiplex PCR; TCRdb lists only in-frame clones, some missing. The sample shows about 89,000 clones, around 94% of them seen only once. Sequenced here: peripheral blood, sampled in the third trimester of pregnancy. The receptors here all came from a female donor with multiple sclerosis, enrolled in a pregnancy study. Both conserved end residues are trimmed from each CDR3. The order of the fields is V gene, J gene, CDR3 protein.

>TRBV5-8|TRBJ2-7
ASSPRTSGRAYEQY
>TRBV7-6|TRBJ1-2
ASSLGPQGGGYT
>TRBV5-1|TRBJ2-2
ASSLAGKDTGELF
>TRBV6-1|TRBJ1-5
ASRETGDQPQH
>TRBV4-3|TRBJ2-2
ASSQDGGGAGTGELF
>TRBV7-8|TRBJ2-7
ASSSTGTGSYEQY
>TRBV7-9|TRBJ2-1
ASSLRDGRTSGRNEQF
>TRBV5-4|TRBJ2-1
ASSLFGGNEQF
>TRBV5-1|TRBJ1-1
ASSFRLNTEAF
>TRBV9|TRBJ2-3
ASSVGGVSTDTQY
>TRBV4-1|TRBJ1-5
ASSPIRGNQPQH
>TRBV6-1|TRBJ2-2
ASRALTGEDGELF
>TRBV11-2|TRBJ2-3
ASSPLAVSTDTQY
>TRBV7-3|TRBJ2-3
ASSPGLPPDTQY
>TRBV29-1|TRBJ1-3
SVEIAGNTIY
>TRBV4-1|TRBJ1-2
ASSQEAGAAVYGYT
>TRBV4-1|TRBJ2-7
ASSQAGDSYEQY
>TRBV30|TRBJ1-2
ACRDTGTGGAGTYGYT
>TRBV6-5|TRBJ2-4
ASFRGPGNIQY
>TRBV7-2|TRBJ2-2
ASSVSGRDTGELF
>TRBV10-3|TRBJ2-7
AISLGLGEQY
>TRBV2|TRBJ1-5
ASSPTGTGNQPQH
>TRBV21-1|TRBJ2-5
ASSKETGQDWETQY
>TRBV6-5|TRBJ1-1
ASSYSSGNEAF
>TRBV30|TRBJ2-7
AWSVRGHEQY
>TRBV27|TRBJ2-2
ASSFLAANTGELF
>TRBV6-4|TRBJ2-1
ASSRAGGPPNEQF
>TRBV7-8|TRBJ1-1
ASSSKGSGGKGTEAF
>TRBV6-1|TRBJ2-7
ASSLDRGPYEQY
>TRBV7-6|TRBJ2-5
ASSLSWASGGQETQY
>TRBV7-6|TRBJ2-1
ASSLLGGGYNEQF
>TRBV11-2|TRBJ2-1
ASSFGPRQGYEQF
>TRBV5-1|TRBJ1-1
ASSLTRQGIMNTEAF
>TRBV10-1|TRBJ1-2
ASSPGQGSNYGYT
>TRBV6-1|TRBJ1-3
ASSATGAGNTIY
>TRBV5-1|TRBJ2-7
ASTNGGTSGIYEQY
>TRBV19|TRBJ2-1
ASSIVWANEQF
>TRBV7-2|TRBJ1-1
ASSVTRGRYPEAF
>TRBV5-4|TRBJ2-7
ASSKGATSGNEQY
>TRBV5-4|TRBJ1-2
ASSPGDRAYGYT
>TRBV19|TRBJ1-1
ASSLTLNTEAF
>TRBV6-6|TRBJ2-1
ASRGTGSFYNEQF